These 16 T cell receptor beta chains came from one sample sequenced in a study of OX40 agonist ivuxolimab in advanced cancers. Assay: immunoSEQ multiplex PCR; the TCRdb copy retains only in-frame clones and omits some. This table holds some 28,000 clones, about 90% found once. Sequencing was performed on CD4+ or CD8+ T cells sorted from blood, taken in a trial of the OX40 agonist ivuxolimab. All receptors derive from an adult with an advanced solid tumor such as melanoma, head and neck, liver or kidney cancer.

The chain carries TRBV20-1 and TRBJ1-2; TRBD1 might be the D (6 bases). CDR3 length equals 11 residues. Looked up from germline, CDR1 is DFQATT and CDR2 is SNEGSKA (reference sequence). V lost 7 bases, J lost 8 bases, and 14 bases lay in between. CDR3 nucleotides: TGCAGTGTCCCGGACAGAGTGGGCTACACCTTC. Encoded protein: CSVPDRVGYTF.

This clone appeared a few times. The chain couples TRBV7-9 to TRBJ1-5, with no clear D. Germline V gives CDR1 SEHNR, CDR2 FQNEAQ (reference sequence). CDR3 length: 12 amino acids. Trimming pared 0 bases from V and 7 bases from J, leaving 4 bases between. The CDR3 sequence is CASSLAAQPQHF. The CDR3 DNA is TGTGCCAGCAGCTTAGCGGCGCAGCCCCAGCATTTT.

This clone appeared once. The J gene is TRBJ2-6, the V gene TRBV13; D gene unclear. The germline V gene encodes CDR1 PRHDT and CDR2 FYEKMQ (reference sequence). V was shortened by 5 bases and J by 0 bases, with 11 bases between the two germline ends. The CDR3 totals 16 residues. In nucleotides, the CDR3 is TGTGCCAGCAGCCCCCAAAGGATCTCTGGGGCCAACGTCCTGACTTTC. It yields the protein CASSPQRISGANVLTF.

CDR3 in amino acids: CASKLAGGREQYF. In nucleotides, the CDR3 is TGCGCCAGCAAACTAGCGGGGGGGCGCGAGCAGTACTTC. The chain carries TRBV4-1 and TRBJ2-7; the match to TRBD2 covers 13 bases. CDR1 is MGHRA, CDR2 YSYEKL, per germline. This CDR3 region has 13 residues. V lost 7 bases and J lost 6; bases outside the gene matches: 3.

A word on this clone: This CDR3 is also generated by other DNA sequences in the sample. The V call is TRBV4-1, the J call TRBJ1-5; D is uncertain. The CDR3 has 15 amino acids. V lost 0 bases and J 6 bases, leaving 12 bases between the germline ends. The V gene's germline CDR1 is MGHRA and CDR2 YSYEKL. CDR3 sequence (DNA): TGCGCCAGCAGCCAAGAAGATCTTCGGGGTCAGCCCCAGCATTTT. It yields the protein CASSQEDLRGQPQHF.

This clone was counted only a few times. The CDR3 sequence: CASLSGDTQYF. The CDR3 nucleotides read TGTGCCAGCCTTAGCGGGGACACGCAGTATTTT. The chain joins TRBV6-5 to TRBJ2-3, with 8 nucleotides matching TRBD2. J gave up 9 bases and V 8 bases, and 4 bases lay outside the gene matches. Germline V gives CDR1 MNHEY, CDR2 SVGAGI. The CDR3 runs to 11 residues.

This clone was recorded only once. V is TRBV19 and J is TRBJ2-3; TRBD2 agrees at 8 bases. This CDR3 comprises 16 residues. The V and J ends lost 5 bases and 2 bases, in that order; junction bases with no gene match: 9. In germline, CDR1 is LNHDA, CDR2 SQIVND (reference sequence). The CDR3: CASSPSPLADTDTQYF. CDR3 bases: TGTGCCAGTAGTCCCTCGCCACTAGCGGACACAGATACGCAGTATTTT.

The CDR3 loop is CASSIVSNTEAFF. CDR3 bases: TGTGCCAGTAGTATAGTTTCCAACACTGAAGCTTTCTTT. This rearrangement joins TRBV19 to TRBJ1-1; no definite D call. CDR1 is LNHDA and CDR2 is SQIVND in the germline V gene (reference sequence). This CDR3 is built from 13 residues. Between the trimmed V and J ends, which lost 1 base and 2 bases, there was a span of 5 bases.

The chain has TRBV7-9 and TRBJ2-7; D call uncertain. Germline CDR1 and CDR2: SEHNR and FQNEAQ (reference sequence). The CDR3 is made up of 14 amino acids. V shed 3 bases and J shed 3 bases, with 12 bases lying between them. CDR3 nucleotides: TGTGCCAGCAGCTTTTCTGGGGTCGACTACGAGCAGTACTTC. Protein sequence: CASSFSGVDYEQYF.

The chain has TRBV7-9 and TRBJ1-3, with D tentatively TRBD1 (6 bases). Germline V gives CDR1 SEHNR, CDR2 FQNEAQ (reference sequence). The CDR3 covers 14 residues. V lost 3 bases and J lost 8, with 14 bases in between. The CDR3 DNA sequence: TGTGCCAGCAGCTTGAGGACAGTGGGTCACACCATATATTTT. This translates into CASSLRTVGHTIYF. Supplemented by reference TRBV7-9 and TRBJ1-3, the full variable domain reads DTGVSQNPRHKITKRGQNVTFRCDPISEHNRLYWYRQTLGQGPEFLTYFQNEAQLEKSRLLSDRFSAERPKGSFSTLEIQRTEQGDSAMYLCASSLRTVGHTIYFGEGSWLTVV.

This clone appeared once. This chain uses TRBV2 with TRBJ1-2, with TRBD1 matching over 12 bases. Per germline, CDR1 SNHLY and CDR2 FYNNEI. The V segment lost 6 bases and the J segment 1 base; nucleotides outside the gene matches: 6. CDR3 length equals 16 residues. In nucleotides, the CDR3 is TGTGCCAGCAGACCGGGACAGGGGGCGGTTAACTATGGCTACACCTTC. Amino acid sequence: CASRPGQGAVNYGYTF.

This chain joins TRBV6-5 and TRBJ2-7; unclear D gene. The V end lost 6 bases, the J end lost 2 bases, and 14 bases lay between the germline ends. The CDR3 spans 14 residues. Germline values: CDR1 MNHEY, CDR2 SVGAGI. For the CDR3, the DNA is TGTGCCAGCAGCCCCCCTGGCGCTGCCTACGAGCAGTACTTC. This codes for CASSPPGAAYEQYF.

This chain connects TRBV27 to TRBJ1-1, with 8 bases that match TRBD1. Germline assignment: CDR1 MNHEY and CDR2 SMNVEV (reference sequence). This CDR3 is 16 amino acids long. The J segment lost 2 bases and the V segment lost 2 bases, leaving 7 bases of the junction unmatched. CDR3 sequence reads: CASSLRPGQGNTEAFF. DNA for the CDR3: TGTGCCAGCAGTTTACGACCAGGACAGGGTAACACTGAAGCTTTCTTT.

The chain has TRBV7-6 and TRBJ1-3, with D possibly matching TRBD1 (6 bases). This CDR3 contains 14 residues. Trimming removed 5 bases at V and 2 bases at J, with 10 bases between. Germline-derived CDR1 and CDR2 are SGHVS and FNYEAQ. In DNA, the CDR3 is TGTGCCAGCAGCCCCGGGACAACTGGAAACACCATATATTTT. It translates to CASSPGTTGNTIYF.

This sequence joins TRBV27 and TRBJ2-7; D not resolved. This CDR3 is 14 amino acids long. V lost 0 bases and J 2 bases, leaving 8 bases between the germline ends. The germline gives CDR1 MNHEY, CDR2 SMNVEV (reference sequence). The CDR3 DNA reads TGTGCCAGCAGTTTATCGATATCTGCCTACGAGCAGTACTTC. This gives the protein CASSLSISAYEQYF.

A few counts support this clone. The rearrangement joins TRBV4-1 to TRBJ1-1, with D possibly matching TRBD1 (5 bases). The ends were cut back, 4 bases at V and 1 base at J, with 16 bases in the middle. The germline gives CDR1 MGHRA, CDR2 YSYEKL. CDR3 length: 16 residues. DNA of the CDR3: TGCGCCAGCAGCCCAGTAAGGGACTGGGAGAACACTGAAGCTTTCTTT. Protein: CASSPVRDWENTEAFF.